These 12 T cell receptor beta chains originate from one sample sequenced in a study of T-cell reconstitution after alpha-beta-depleted transplantation in children. TCRbeta library preparation incorporated unique molecular identifiers. MiXCR, applied by TCRdb to the PCR reads, yields one record per CDR3 protein. The sample consists of about 600,000 distinct CDR3 sequences, more than 20% of them appearing once. Sequencing used PBMCs, mostly from graft donor cells, obtained 360 days after TCRalphabeta/CD19-depleted stem cell transplant. The receptors originated from a boy younger than two who had a stem cell transplant for acute myeloid leukemia, so the T cells may come from the graft donor.

The rearrangement links TRBV28 to TRBJ1-2; D is uncertain. Per germline, CDR1 MDHEN and CDR2 SYDVKM. CDR3 length: 12 residues. The V gene lost 3 bases and the J gene lost 8 bases, with 10 bases spanning the gap. The CDR3 region has the DNA TGTGCCAGCAGTTTGGACCCTGGCGGCTACACCTTC. As protein: CASSLDPGGYTF.

The sample holds one count of this clonotype. V is TRBV7-1 and J is TRBJ1-2; 7 positions agree with TRBD1. TRBV7-1 is marked as an open reading frame, function uncertain. V lost 3 bases, J lost 2 bases, and 3 bases stayed unmatched. The CDR3 has 14 amino acids. The CDR3 coding sequence is TGTGCCAGCAGCTCGACAGGGAACAACTATGGCTACACCTTC. Translated: CASSSTGNNYGYTF.

This clonotype was seen more than once but under ten times. V gene TRBV5-1 combines with J gene TRBJ1-2; 9 bases fit TRBD1. Trimming removed 4 bases from V and 1 base from J; junction bases left unmatched: 5. CDR3 length equals 15 residues. Germline V gene data show CDR1 as SGHRS and CDR2 as YFSETQ. The CDR3 loop reads CASSAPTGGNYGYTF. The CDR3 bases are TGCGCCAGCAGCGCCCCGACAGGGGGTAACTATGGCTACACCTTC.

A few counts support this clonotype. CDR3 amino acids: CASSQPQGNQETQYF. The CDR3 DNA follows: TGTGCCAGCAGTCAGCCACAGGGGAACCAAGAGACCCAGTACTTC. The chain uses TRBV6-2 or TRBV6-3 and TRBJ2-5; TRBD1 matches at 7 bases. CDR1 MNHEY and CDR2 SVGEGT come from the germline V gene. The CDR3 totals 15 residues. Losses at the gene ends were 5 bases for V and 0 bases for J; bases not matched to a gene: 6.

This clonotype was detected only a few times. The V and J genes are TRBV6-1 and TRBJ2-5; D is undetermined. The ends were cut back, 5 bases at V and 6 bases at J, with 16 bases in the middle. Germline values: CDR1 MNHNS, CDR2 SASEGT. The CDR3 consists of 14 residues. The CDR3 DNA is TGTGCCAGCAGTACCTTTCCCATTCTGCAGACCCAGTACTTC. Encoded protein: CASSTFPILQTQYF.

This clonotype was counted between two and nine times. The chain recombines TRBV20-1 with TRBJ2-2; D uncertain. The CDR3 runs 16 residues. V was shortened by 0 bases and J by 2 bases, with 13 bases between the two germline ends. The germline V gene has CDR1 DFQATT and CDR2 SNEGSKA (reference sequence). CDR3 sequence reads: CSARDGRAINTGELFF. The CDR3, as DNA: TGCAGTGCTAGAGATGGACGGGCCATTAACACCGGGGAGCTGTTTTTT.

V gene TRBV12-3 or TRBV12-4 combines with J gene TRBJ2-1, with TRBD1 matching over 7 bases. V lost 6 bases to trimming and J lost 0 bases; unmatched junction nucleotides: 5. The CDR3 is 15 amino acids. DNA of the CDR3: TGTGCCAGCAGCGTCCGGGACAGCTCCTACAATGAGCAGTTCTTC. Amino acid sequence: CASSVRDSSYNEQFF.

This clonotype was observed many times. J is TRBJ2-5 and V is TRBV12-3 or TRBV12-4, with no clear D. Between the trimmed V and J ends, which lost 6 bases and 4 bases, there was a span of 18 bases. This CDR3 region has 15 residues. Here the CDR3 reads CASRSQVGKGETQYF. Here the CDR3 DNA reads TGTGCCAGCAGGTCCCAGGTGGGGAAGGGAGAGACCCAGTACTTC.

This clonotype turned up a few times. This rearrangement joins TRBV7-9 to TRBJ2-3; TRBD1 or TRBD2 may be the D gene (5 bases each). The CDR3 is made up of 17 amino acids. Per germline, CDR1 SEHNR and CDR2 FQNEAQ (reference sequence). V was cut by 5 bases and J by 0 bases, with 18 bases left in between. CDR3 nucleotides: TGTGCCAGCAGCCCTCAATATGGGGGAACTAGCACAGATACGCAGTATTTT. This gives the protein CASSPQYGGTSTDTQYF.

The chain carries TRBV5-1 and TRBJ2-6; weak D call: TRBD2 (5 bases). CDR3 size: 14 residues. The ends were cut back, 9 bases at V and 0 bases at J, with 10 bases in the middle. Germline V gene data show CDR1 as SGHRS and CDR2 as YFSETQ. CDR3 region: CATGWGSGANVLTF. For the CDR3, the DNA is TGCGCCACGGGGTGGGGCTCTGGGGCCAACGTCCTGACTTTC.

There are a few counts of this clonotype. The genes are TRBV20-1 and TRBJ1-5; weak D call: TRBD1 (6 bases). From germline, CDR1 is DFQATT and CDR2 SNEGSKA (reference sequence). The CDR3 contains 15 residues. Between the trimmed V and J ends, which lost 3 bases and 1 base, there was a span of 13 bases. CDR3 coding DNA: TGCAGTGCTAGGGCAGGGGAGTCGAGCAATCAGCCCCAGCATTTT. It is translated as CSARAGESSNQPQHF.

This clonotype was seen many times. Mismatch with germline at one junction end may stem from a read error. This sequence joins TRBV7-8 and TRBJ2-1; 8 bases fit TRBD2. Germline V gives CDR1 SGHVS, CDR2 FQNEAQ. The CDR3 consists of 15 residues. The CDR3 loop reads CASSLAGNSYNEQFF. The CDR3 DNA is TGTGCCAGCAGCCTAGCGGGTAACTCCTACAATGAGCAGTTCTTC.